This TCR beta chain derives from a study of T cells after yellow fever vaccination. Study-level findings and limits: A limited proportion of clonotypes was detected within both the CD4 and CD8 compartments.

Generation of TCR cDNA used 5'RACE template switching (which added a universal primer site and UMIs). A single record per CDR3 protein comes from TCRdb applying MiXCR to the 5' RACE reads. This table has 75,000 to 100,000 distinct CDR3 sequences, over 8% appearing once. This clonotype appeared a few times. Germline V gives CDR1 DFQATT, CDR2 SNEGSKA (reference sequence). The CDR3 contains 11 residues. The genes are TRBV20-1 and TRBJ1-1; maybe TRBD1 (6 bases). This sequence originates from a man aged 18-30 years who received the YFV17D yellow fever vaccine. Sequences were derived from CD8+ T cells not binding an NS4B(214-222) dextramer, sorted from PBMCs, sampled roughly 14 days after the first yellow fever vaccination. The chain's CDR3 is CIFKGGTEAFF. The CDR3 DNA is TGCATCTTCAAGGGGGGCACTGAAGCTTTCTTT.